A selection of T cell receptor beta chains follows, all from one sample in a study of blood T cell repertoires in COVID-19. Clones were sequenced by immunoSEQ multiplex PCR, and TCRdb holds only the in-frame ones, with some missing. The sample contains approximately 18,000 clones, 86% of which appear only once. What was sequenced was peripheral blood. All receptors derive from a human donor with active COVID-19. The donor label of this sample is uncertain. Both conserved end residues are part of each CDR3. Fields, in order: V gene, D gene, J gene, clone size, CDR3 DNA, CDR3 protein. D genes are given only for firm matches. Rows give clone size only sometimes, using once, few, many, or a class for an expanded clone.

>TRBV6-6|.|TRBJ2-7|.
TGTGCCAGCAGTCGCGAGGGGGCGGGGAGCCGATACGAGCAGTACTTC
CASSREGAGSRYEQYF
>TRBV7-2|TRBD1|TRBJ2-7|.
TGTGCCAGCAGCACGACAGGGGTGGTCGAGCAGTACTTC
CASSTTGVVEQYF
>TRBV5-6|.|TRBJ1-2|few
TGTGCCAGCAGCCCGTCTAACGACTATGGCTACACCTTC
CASSPSNDYGYTF
>TRBV9|.|TRBJ1-5|.
TGTGCCAGCAGTCGTACATCGGGGGGCAATCAGCCCCAGCATTTT
CASSRTSGGNQPQHF
>TRBV4-2|.|TRBJ2-1|.
TGTGCCAGCAGCCAAGCGAAGTCGAGCCCCGACAATGAGCAGTTCTTC
CASSQAKSSPDNEQFF
>TRBV3-1/TRBV3-2|TRBD2|TRBJ2-7|.
TGTGCCAGCAGCCAAAAGGGGCTAGCGGGGGGGCGCGAGCAGTACTTC
CASSQKGLAGGREQYF
>TRBV19|.|TRBJ2-3|.
TGTGCCAGTAGTAGGGCCCACGTGCTAGCGCTCACAGATACGCAGTATTTT
CASSRAHVLALTDTQYF
>TRBV5-1|.|TRBJ2-3|once
TGCGCCAGCAGCTTTGGGGGGACCGACCCCAACCATACGCAGTATTTT
CASSFGGTDPNHTQYF
>TRBV4-3|.|TRBJ1-2|.
TGCGCCAGCAGCCAAACGCTCACGGCTAACTATGGCTACACCTTC
CASSQTLTANYGYTF
>TRBV4-3|.|TRBJ1-4|.
TGCGCCAGCAGCCAGAATACAGTTACAACTAATGAAAAACTGTTTTTT
CASSQNTVTTNEKLFF
>TRBV3-1/TRBV3-2|.|TRBJ2-7|.
TGTGCCAGCAGCCAAGGGATCAGTTCGCGGCCCACCTACGAGCAGTACTTC
CASSQGISSRPTYEQYF
>TRBV4-3|TRBD1|TRBJ2-1|.
TGCGCCAGCAGCCAGGCGTACAGGGGGCCCTCAGGGGAGCAGTTCTTC
CASSQAYRGPSGEQFF
>TRBV19|TRBD2|TRBJ2-1|.
TGTGCCAGTAGTGACAGGACTAGCGGGGGGTATTACAATGAGCAGTTCTTC
CASSDRTSGGYYNEQFF
>TRBV18|TRBD1|TRBJ2-7|.
TGTGCCAGCTCACCACGGACCGGGACAGGGTCGGGCGAGCAGTACTTC
CASSPRTGTGSGEQYF
>TRBV21-1|.|TRBJ1-5|.
TGTGCCAGCAGAAAAAGGGCGGACAGAGCAATTAGTAGCAATCAGCCCCAGCATTTT
CASRKRADRAISSNQPQHF
>TRBV7-2|TRBD1|TRBJ2-3|.
TGTGCCAGCAGCTTAGTTGGGACAGGGTCGGCAGATACGCAGTATTTT
CASSLVGTGSADTQYF
>TRBV6-6|.|TRBJ1-5|.
TGTGCCAGCAGTGCAACAGGAGAGACACAGCCCCAGCATTTT
CASSATGETQPQHF
>TRBV3-1/TRBV3-2|.|TRBJ1-2|once
TGTGCCAGCAGCCAAGTAACTGGGGCCCCCTGGGGCTACACCTTC
CASSQVTGAPWGYTF
>TRBV6-5|.|TRBJ1-4|.
TGTGCCAGCAGCAGCCCGGGGGGTGCTAATGAAAAACTGTTTTTT
CASSSPGGANEKLFF
>TRBV7-3|.|TRBJ2-1|.
TGTGCCAGCAGCTTAGTAGGGAGGCATGAGCAGTTCTTC
CASSLVGRHEQFF
>TRBV2|TRBD2|TRBJ2-7|.
TGTGCCAGCAGTGATACAGCGGGGGGGCCTCGGGAGCAGTACTTC
CASSDTAGGPREQYF
>TRBV7-2|.|TRBJ2-7|.
TGTGCCAGCAGCTTAGGCAGCAGGGCCTACGAGCAGTACTTC
CASSLGSRAYEQYF
>TRBV18|.|TRBJ1-4|.
TGTGCCAGCTCACCTACGTGGGGCCCTACAGAAAAACTGTTTTTT
CASSPTWGPTEKLFF
>TRBV5-6|TRBD2|TRBJ2-1|once
TGTGCCAGCGAAGAAATAGCGGGGGGATACAATGAGCAGTTCTTC
CASEEIAGGYNEQFF
>TRBV6-9|.|TRBJ2-7|.
TGTGCCAGCAGTTATAGTCGGGAACAACGCTCCTACGAGCAGTACTTC
CASSYSREQRSYEQYF
>TRBV7-2|.|TRBJ2-7|.
TGTGCCAGCAGCTTAGGATTTGGTAGCTACTACGAGCAGTACTTC
CASSLGFGSYYEQYF
>TRBV3-1/TRBV3-2|TRBD1|TRBJ2-1|.
TGTGCCAGCAGCCAAGAAAGAAGGTTTCAAGGGGACAGAAAAAACAATGAGCAGTTCTTC
CASSQERRFQGDRKNNEQFF
>TRBV6-5|.|TRBJ1-5|.
TGTGCCAGCAGTCCAGGATGGAGCAATCAGCCCCAGCATTTT
CASSPGWSNQPQHF
>TRBV7-8|.|TRBJ1-6|.
TGTGCCAGCAGCACCTCCGGGGGGGTTAATTCACCCCTCCACTTT
CASSTSGGVNSPLHF
>TRBV10-3|.|TRBJ1-5|.
TGTGCCATCAGTGACCCGACAGGAGGCAATCAGCCCCAGCATTTT
CAISDPTGGNQPQHF
>TRBV5-6|.|TRBJ2-2|.
TGTGCCAGCAGCCTACGGACATCGTTGGTGTCCGGGGAGCTGTTTTTT
CASSLRTSLVSGELFF
>TRBV6-5|.|TRBJ2-7|.
TGTGCCAGCAGTTTAGGGGCTCGTCAGTACTTC
CASSLGARQYF
>TRBV7-3|.|TRBJ2-7|.
TGTGCCAGCAGCTATGGAGGGAGCTCCTACGAGCAGTACTTC
CASSYGGSSYEQYF
>TRBV18|.|TRBJ1-3|.
TGTGCCAGCTCACCACGCTCGAGCTCTGGAAACACCATATATTTT
CASSPRSSSGNTIYF
>TRBV7-2|.|TRBJ1-2|few
TGTGCCAGCAGCTTAAAGACACATTCTCTCACCTTC
CASSLKTHSLTF
>TRBV7-2|TRBD2|TRBJ2-5|.
TGTGCCAGCAGCAAGGGACTAGCGGAGACCCAGTACTTC
CASSKGLAETQYF
>TRBV3-1/TRBV3-2|.|TRBJ1-6|.
TGTGCCAGCAGCCCCCGGCGGGGGGGGGATTCACCCCTCCACTTT
CASSPRRGGDSPLHF
>TRBV9|.|TRBJ2-3|.
TGTGCCAGCAGCCCCGGGACACCGTCCTCAGATACGCAGTATTTT
CASSPGTPSSDTQYF
>TRBV11-2|.|TRBJ1-3|.
TGTGCCAGCAGCTTAGCGTTCTTGGGGGGGCGAACTTCTGGAAACACCATATATTTT
CASSLAFLGGRTSGNTIYF
>TRBV24-1|.|TRBJ2-7|.
TGTGCCACCAGTGATTTGTTACAGGGCGGACTGTACTTC
CATSDLLQGGLYF
>TRBV15|TRBD2|TRBJ2-3|.
TGTGCCACCAGTCCTTTCTCGGGGAGGGCCACAGATACGCAGTATTTT
CATSPFSGRATDTQYF
>TRBV9|.|TRBJ1-3|.
TGTGCCAGCAGCACCCGTGCAGGGGATGGCTCTGGAAACACCATATATTTT
CASSTRAGDGSGNTIYF
>TRBV21-1|.|TRBJ1-4|.
TGTGCCAGCAACAATAACGGGACAGTGCGGGCAGCAACTAATGAAAAACTGTTTTTT
CASNNNGTVRAATNEKLFF
>TRBV3-1/TRBV3-2|.|TRBJ2-5|.
TGTGCCAGCAGCCAAGAGGCCCCATTGGCGGGTGGTGAGACCCAGTACTTC
CASSQEAPLAGGETQYF
>TRBV21-1|.|TRBJ2-7|.
TGTGCCAGCAACTTTACCCGGGGGACAGGGGGGTACGAGCAGTACTTC
CASNFTRGTGGYEQYF
>TRBV5-6|TRBD1|TRBJ1-2|.
TGTGCCAGCAGCTTCCGGGACAGGAACTATGGCTACACCTTC
CASSFRDRNYGYTF
>TRBV29-1|.|TRBJ2-1|.
TGCAGCGTTGAACCCGGCCGGGGATACAATGAGCAGTTCTTC
CSVEPGRGYNEQFF
>TRBV7-2|TRBD2|TRBJ2-5|.
TGTGCCAGCAGCTTAGGTTTATTGGTAGCGGGGGCCGTACAAGAGACCCAGTACTTC
CASSLGLLVAGAVQETQYF
>TRBV4-3|TRBD1|TRBJ1-4|.
TGCGCCAGCAGCCAATCCCGGGGCGGACAGGGGCGGGAAAAACTGTTTTTT
CASSQSRGGQGREKLFF
>TRBV7-2|TRBD1|TRBJ1-3|few
TGTGCCAGCAGAGGGACAGGGGCCGGAAACACCATATATTTT
CASRGTGAGNTIYF
>TRBV4-3|.|TRBJ1-1|.
TGCGCCAGCAGCCAAGATCGGAGGCACGGGAACACTGAAGCTTTCTTT
CASSQDRRHGNTEAFF
>TRBV5-1|TRBD1|TRBJ1-2|.
TGCGCCAGCAGCAGGGACAGGGCAAACTATGGCTACACCTTC
CASSRDRANYGYTF
>TRBV19|TRBD1|TRBJ1-1|.
TGTGCCAGTGGACAGGGTTGGACTGAAGCTTTCTTT
CASGQGWTEAFF
>TRBV13|TRBD2|TRBJ2-1|.
TGTGCCAGCAGCTTATCCCTAGCGGGGGGGCTGAGTAATAACAATGAGCAGTTCTTC
CASSLSLAGGLSNNNEQFF
>TRBV9|.|TRBJ2-1|.
TGTGCCAGCAGCGTAGTTATTGCAGGGCGGTACAATGAGCAGTTCTTC
CASSVVIAGRYNEQFF
>TRBV7-8|.|TRBJ2-1|.
TGTGCCAGCAGCTCCTCTGCGACAGTAACTTACAATGAGCAGTTCTTC
CASSSSATVTYNEQFF
>TRBV19|.|TRBJ1-5|few
TGTGCCAGTAGTACCCAGGGTTTCGGGCAGCCCCAGCATTTT
CASSTQGFGQPQHF